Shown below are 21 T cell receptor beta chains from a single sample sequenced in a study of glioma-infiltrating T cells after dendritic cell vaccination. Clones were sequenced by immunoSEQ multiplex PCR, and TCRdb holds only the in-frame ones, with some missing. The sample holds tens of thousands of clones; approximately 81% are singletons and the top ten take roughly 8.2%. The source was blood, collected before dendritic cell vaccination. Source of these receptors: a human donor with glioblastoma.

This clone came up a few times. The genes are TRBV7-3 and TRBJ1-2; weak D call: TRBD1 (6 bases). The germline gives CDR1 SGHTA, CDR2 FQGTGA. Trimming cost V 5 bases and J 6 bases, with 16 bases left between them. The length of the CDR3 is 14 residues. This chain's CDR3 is CASSPDGDTDGYTF. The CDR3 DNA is TGTGCCAGCAGCCCCGATGGGGACACCGATGGCTACACCTTC.

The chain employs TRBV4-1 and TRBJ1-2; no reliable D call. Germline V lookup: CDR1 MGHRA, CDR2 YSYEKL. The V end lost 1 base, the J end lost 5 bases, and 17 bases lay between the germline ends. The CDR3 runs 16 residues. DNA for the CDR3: TGCGCCAGCAGCCAAGCGGTGGCCAGCAGCGCTTATGGCTACACCTTC. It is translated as CASSQAVASSAYGYTF.

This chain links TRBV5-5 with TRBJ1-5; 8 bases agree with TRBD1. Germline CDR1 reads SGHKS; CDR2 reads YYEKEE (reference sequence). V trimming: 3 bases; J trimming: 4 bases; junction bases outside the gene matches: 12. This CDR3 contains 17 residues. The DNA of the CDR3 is TGTGCCAGCAGCTCTGTAGTGGCCGACAGGGGTAATCAGCCCCAGCATTTT. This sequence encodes CASSSVVADRGNQPQHF.

The CDR3 nucleotides are TGTGCCAGTATAGGACCGGGACAGGGCTATGCTTTCTTT. It specifies CASIGPGQGYAFF. The chain employs TRBV19 and TRBJ1-1, with 9 bases that match TRBD1. CDR1 and CDR2 (germline): LNHDA, SQIVND (reference sequence). The CDR3 contains 13 residues. V trimming: 7 bases; J trimming: 11 bases; junction bases outside the gene matches: 11.

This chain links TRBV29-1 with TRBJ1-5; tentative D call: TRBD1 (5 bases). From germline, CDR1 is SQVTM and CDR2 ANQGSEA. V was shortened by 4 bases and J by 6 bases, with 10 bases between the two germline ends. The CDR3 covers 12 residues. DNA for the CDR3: TGCAGCGTTGGCGGGGACGGTCAGCCCCAGCATTTT. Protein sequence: CSVGGDGQPQHF.

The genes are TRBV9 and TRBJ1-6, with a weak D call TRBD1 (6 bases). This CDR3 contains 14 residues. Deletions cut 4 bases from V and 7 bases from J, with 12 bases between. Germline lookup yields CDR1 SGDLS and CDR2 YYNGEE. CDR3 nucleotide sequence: TGTGCCAGCAGCCCTGTAACAGGGAATTCACCCCTCCACTTT. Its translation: CASSPVTGNSPLHF.

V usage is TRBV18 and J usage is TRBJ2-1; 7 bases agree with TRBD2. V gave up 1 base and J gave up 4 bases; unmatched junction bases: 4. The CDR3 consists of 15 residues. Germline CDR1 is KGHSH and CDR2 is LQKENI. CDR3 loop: CASSPLAGAYNEQFF. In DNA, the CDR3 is TGTGCCAGCTCACCACTCGCGGGAGCATACAATGAGCAGTTCTTC.

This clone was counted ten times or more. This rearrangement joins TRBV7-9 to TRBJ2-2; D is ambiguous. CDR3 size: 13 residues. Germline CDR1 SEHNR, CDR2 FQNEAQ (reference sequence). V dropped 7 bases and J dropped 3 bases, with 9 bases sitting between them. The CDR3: CASTPFDTGELFF. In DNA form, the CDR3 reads TGTGCCAGCACTCCCTTCGACACCGGGGAGCTGTTTTTT. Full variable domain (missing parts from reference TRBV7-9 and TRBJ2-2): DTGVSQNPRHKITKRGQNVTFRCDPISEHNRLYWYRQTLGQGPEFLTYFQNEAQLEKSRLLSDRFSAERPKGSFSTLEIQRTEQGDSAMYLCASTPFDTGELFFGEGSRLTVL.

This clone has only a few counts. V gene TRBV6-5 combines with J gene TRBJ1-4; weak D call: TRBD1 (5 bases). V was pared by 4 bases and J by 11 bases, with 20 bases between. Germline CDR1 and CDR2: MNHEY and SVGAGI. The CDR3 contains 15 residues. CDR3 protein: CASSSTTEGVSKLFF. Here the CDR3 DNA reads TGTGCCAGCAGTTCAACGACAGAAGGAGTCTCGAAACTGTTTTTT.

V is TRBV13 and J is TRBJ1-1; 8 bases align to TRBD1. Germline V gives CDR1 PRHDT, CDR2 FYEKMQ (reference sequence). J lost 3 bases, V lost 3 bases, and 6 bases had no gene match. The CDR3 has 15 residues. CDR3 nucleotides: TGTGCCAGCAGCTTTAAACAGGGGGTTTACACTGAAGCTTTCTTT. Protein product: CASSFKQGVYTEAFF.

The CDR3 protein is CASQQGGSSPLHF. The CDR3 DNA reads TGTGCCAGCCAACAGGGGGGAAGTTCACCCCTCCACTTT. The genes are TRBV2 and TRBJ1-6; TRBD1 agrees at 8 bases. The CDR3 has 13 residues. Germline values: CDR1 SNHLY, CDR2 FYNNEI. J lost 9 bases, V lost 8 bases, and 6 bases had no gene match. Looking up the rest from reference TRBV2 and TRBJ1-6 gives the full variable domain: EPEVTQTPSHQVTQMGQEVILRCVPISNHLYFYWYRQILGQKVEFLVSFYNNEISEKSEIFDDQFSVERPDGSNFTLKIRSTKLEDSAMYFCASQQGGSSPLHFGNGTRLTVT.

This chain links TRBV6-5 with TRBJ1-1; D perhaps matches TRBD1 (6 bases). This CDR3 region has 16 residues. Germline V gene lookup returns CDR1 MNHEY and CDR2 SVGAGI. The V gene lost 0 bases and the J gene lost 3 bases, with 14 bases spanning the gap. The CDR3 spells CASSYSRAGGHTEAFF. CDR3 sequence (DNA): TGTGCCAGCAGTTACTCTAGGGCGGGGGGCCACACTGAAGCTTTCTTT.

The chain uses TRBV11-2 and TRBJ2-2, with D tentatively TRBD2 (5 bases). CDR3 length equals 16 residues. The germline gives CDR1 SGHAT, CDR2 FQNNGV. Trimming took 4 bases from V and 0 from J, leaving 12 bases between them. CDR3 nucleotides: TGTGCCAGCAGCTCACGTCGGGGAACGAACACCGGGGAGCTGTTTTTT. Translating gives CASSSRRGTNTGELFF.

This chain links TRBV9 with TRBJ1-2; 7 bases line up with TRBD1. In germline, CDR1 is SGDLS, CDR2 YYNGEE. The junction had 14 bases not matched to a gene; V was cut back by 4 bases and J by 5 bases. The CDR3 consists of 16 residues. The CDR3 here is CASSPSFPGQPYGYTF. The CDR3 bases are TGTGCCAGCAGCCCGTCCTTCCCGGGACAGCCGTATGGCTACACCTTC.

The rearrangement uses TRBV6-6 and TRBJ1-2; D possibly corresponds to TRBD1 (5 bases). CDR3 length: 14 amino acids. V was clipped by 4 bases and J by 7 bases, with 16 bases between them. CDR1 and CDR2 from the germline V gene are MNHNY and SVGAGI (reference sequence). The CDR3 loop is CASSSGQESAGYTF. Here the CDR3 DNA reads TGTGCCAGCAGTTCAGGGCAGGAGTCGGCTGGCTACACCTTC.

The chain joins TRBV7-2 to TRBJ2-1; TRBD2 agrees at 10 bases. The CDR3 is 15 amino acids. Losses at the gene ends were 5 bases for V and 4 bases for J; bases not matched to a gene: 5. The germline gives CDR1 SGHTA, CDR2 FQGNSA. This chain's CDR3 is CASSLSGGIYNEQFF. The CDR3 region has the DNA TGTGCCAGCAGCCTTAGCGGGGGGATTTACAATGAGCAGTTCTTC.

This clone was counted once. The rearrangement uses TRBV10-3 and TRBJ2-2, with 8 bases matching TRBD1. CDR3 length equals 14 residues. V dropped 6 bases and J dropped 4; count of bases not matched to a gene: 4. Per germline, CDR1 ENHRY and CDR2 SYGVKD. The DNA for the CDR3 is TGTGCCATCAGCCTGACAGGGGTCACCGGGGAGCTGTTTTTT. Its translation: CAISLTGVTGELFF.

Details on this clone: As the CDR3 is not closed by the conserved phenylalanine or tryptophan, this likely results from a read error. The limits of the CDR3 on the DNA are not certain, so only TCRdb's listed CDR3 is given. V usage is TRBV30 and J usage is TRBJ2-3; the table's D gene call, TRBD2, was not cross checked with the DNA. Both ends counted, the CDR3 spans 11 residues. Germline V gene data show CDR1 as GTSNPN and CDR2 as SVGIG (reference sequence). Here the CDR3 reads CACRLAGVVHT.

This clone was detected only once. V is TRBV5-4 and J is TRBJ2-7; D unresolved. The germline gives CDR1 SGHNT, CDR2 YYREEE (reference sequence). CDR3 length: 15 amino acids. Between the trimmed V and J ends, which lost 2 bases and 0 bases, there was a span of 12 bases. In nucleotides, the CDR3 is TGTGCCAGCAGCTTTTACGATCTGCGCTCCTACGAGCAGTACTTC. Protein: CASSFYDLRSYEQYF. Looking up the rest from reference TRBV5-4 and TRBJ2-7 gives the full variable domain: ETGVTQSPTHLIKTRGQQVTLRCSSQSGHNTVSWYQQALGQGPQFIFQYYREEENGRGNFPPRFSGLQFPNYSSELNVNALELDDSALYLCASSFYDLRSYEQYFGPGTRLTVT.

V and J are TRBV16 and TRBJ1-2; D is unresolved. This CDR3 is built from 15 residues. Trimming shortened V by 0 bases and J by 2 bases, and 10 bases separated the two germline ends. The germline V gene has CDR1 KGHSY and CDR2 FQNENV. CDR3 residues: CASSQSQSQNYGYTF. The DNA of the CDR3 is TGTGCCAGCAGCCAATCGCAGTCGCAGAACTATGGCTACACCTTC.

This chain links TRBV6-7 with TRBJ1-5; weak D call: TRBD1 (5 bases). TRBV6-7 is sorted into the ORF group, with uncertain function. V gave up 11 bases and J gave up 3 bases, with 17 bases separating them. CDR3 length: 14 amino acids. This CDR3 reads CAAQRTKNNQPQHF. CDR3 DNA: TGTGCCGCACAACGGACAAAAAACAATCAGCCCCAGCATTTT.